This entry is about one T cell receptor (beta chain). The data belong to a study of patients and donors after allogeneic stem cell transplantation. This CDR3 spans 17 amino acids. V lost 4 bases to trimming and J lost 1 base; unmatched junction nucleotides: 9. CDR1 and CDR2 (germline): SGHRS, YFSETQ. Each CDR3 protein gets one entry after TCRdb re-called the RT-PCR reads with MiXCR. Altogether hundreds of thousands of distinct CDR3 sequences are present, approximately 16% being singletons, with the ten largest covering around 6.8%. The chain employs TRBV5-1 and TRBJ2-3; 10 bases match TRBD2. Material: blood, either unsorted or a sorted T cell fraction (not recorded which). The sequence derives from a human donor who was either an allogeneic HSCT recipient or a stem cell or donor lymphocyte infusion donor (not recorded which). It is not recorded whose cells these are; they may come from a transplant donor. In nucleotides, the CDR3 is TGCGCCAGCAGCCCCGAGCGGGAGGGGGCCCGCACAGATACGCAGTATTTT. It codes for CASSPEREGARTDTQYF.